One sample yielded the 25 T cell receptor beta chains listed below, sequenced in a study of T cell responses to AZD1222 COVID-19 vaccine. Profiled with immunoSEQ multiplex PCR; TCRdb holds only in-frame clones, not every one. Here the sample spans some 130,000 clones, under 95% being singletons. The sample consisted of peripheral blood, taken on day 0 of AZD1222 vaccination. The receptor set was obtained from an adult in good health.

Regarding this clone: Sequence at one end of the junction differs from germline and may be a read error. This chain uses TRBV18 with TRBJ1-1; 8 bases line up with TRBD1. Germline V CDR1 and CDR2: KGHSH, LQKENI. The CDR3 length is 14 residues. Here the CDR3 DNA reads TGTGCCAGCTCACCATTTGGACAGGGACGTGGGAGACTTTTT. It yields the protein CASSPFGQGRGRLF.

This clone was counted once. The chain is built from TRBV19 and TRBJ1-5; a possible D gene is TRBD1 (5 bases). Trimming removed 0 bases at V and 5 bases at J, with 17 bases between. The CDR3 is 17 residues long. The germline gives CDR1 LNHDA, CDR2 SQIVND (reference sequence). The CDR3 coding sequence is TGTGCCAGTAGTATAGATTTGTGGAGGGGAGGTGATCAGCCCCAGCATTTT. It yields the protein CASSIDLWRGGDQPQHF.

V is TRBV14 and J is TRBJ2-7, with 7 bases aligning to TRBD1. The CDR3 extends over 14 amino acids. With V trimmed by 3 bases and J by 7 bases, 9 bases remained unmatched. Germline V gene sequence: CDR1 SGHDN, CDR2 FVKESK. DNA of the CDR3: TGTGCCAGCAGCCACGGAGACAGGGCTCGGGAGCAGTACTTC. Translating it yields CASSHGDRAREQYF.

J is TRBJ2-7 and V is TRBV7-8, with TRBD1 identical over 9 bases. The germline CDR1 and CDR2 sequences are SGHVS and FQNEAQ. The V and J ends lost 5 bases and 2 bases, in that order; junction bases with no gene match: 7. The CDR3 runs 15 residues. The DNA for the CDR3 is TGTGCCAGCAGCACCTGGGACAGGGATACCTACGAGCAGTACTTC. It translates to CASSTWDRDTYEQYF. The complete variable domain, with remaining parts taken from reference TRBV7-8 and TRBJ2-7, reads GAGVSQSPRYKVAKRGQDVALRCDPISGHVSLFWYQQALGQGPEFLTYFQNEAQLDKSGLPSDRFFAERPEGSVSTLKIQRTQQEDSAVYLCASSTWDRDTYEQYFGPGTRLTVT.

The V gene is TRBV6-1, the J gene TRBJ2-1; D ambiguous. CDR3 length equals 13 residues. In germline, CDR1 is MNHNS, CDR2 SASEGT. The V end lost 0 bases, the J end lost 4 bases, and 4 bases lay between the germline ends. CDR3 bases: TGTGCCAGCAGTGAAGCAGTATACAATGAGCAGTTCTTC. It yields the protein CASSEAVYNEQFF.

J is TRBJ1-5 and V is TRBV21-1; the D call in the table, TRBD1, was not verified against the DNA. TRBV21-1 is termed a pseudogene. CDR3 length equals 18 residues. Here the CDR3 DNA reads TGTGCCAGCAGCGGACCGGGACAGGGCATTCATAGCAATCAGCCCCAGCATTTT. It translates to CASSGPGQGIHSNQPQHF.

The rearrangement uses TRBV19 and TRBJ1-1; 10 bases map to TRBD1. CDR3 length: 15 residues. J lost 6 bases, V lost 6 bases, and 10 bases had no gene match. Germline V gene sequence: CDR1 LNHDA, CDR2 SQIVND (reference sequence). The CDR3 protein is CASRTSTGGSAEAFF. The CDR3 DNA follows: TGTGCCAGTAGGACTTCGACAGGGGGCTCGGCTGAAGCTTTCTTT.

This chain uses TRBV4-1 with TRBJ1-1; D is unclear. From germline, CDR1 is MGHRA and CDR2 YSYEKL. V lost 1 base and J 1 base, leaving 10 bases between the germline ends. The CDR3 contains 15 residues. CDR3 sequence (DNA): TGCGCCAGCAGCCAAGTTTCTATAAGGAACACTGAAGCTTTCTTT. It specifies CASSQVSIRNTEAFF.

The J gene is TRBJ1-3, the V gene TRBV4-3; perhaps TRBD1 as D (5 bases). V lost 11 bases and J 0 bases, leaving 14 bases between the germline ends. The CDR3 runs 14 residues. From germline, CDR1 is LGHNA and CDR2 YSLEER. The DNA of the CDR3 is TGCGCCCGCGGGGCAGACGACTCTGGAAACACCATATATTTT. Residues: CARGADDSGNTIYF.

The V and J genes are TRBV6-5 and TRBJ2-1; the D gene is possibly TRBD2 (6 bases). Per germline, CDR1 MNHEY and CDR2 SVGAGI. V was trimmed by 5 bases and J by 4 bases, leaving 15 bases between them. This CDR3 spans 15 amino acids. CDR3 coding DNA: TGTGCCAGCAGTAAGACCGGGACTCTGTACAATGAGCAGTTCTTC. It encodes CASSKTGTLYNEQFF.

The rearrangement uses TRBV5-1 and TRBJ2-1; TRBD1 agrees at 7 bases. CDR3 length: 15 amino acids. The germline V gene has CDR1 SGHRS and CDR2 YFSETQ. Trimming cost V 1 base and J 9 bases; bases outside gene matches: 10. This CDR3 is CASSLQRTDRSEQFF. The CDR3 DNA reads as TGCGCCAGCAGCTTGCAGAGAACGGACAGGAGTGAGCAGTTCTTC.

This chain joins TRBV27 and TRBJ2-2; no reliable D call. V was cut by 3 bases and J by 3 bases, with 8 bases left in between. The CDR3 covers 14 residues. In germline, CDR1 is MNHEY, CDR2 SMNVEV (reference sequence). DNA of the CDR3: TGTGCCAGCAGTTTCCTAGGAGACACCGGGGAGCTGTTTTTT. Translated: CASSFLGDTGELFF.

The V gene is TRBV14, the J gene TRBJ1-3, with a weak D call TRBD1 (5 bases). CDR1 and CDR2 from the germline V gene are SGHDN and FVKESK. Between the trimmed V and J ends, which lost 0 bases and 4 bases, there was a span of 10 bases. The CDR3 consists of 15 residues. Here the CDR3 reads CASSQDRWDGNTIYF. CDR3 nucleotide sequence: TGTGCCAGCAGCCAAGATCGGTGGGACGGAAACACCATATATTTT. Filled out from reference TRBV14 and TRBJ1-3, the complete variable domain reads EAGVTQFPSHSVIEKGQTVTLRCDPISGHDNLYWYRRVMGKEIKFLLHFVKESKQDESGMPNNRFLAERTGGTYSTLKVQPAELEDSGVYFCASSQDRWDGNTIYFGEGSWLTVV.

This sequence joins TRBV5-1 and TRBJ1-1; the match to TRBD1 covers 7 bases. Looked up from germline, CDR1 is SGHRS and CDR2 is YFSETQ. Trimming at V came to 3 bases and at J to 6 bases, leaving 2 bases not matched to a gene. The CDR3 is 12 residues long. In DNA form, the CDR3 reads TGCGCCAGCAGCTCGACAGGGCCTGAAGCTTTCTTT. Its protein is CASSSTGPEAFF.

The CDR3 is CASSFRPPGQGFNQPQHF. DNA for the CDR3: TGTGCCAGCAGTTTCCGGCCTCCGGGACAGGGGTTCAATCAGCCCCAGCATTTT. This chain links TRBV27 with TRBJ1-5; TRBD1 aligns across 10 bases. Germline assignment: CDR1 MNHEY and CDR2 SMNVEV (reference sequence). This CDR3 is 18 amino acids long. Unmatched junction bases numbered 11, after V lost 3 bases and J lost 3 bases.

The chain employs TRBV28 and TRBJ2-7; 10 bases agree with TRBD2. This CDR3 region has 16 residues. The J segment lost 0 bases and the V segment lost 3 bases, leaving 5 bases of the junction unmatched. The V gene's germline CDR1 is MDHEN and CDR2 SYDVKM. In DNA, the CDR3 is TGTGCCAGCAGTTTCGGGACTAGCGATCGCTCCTACGAGCAGTACTTC. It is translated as CASSFGTSDRSYEQYF.

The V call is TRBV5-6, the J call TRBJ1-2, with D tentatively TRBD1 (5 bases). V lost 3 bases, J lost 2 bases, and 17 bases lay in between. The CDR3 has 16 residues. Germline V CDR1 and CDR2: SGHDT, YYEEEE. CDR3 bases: TGTGCCAGCAGCTCCGTCTGGGACGAGGAGAACTATGGCTACACCTTC. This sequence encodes CASSSVWDEENYGYTF.

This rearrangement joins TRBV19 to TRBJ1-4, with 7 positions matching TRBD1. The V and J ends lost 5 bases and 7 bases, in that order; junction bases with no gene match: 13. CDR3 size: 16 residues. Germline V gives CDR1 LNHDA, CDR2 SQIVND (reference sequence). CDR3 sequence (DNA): TGTGCCAGTAGTTCCTCCAACAGGGGAGGACGTGAAAAACTGTTTTTT. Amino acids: CASSSSNRGGREKLFF.

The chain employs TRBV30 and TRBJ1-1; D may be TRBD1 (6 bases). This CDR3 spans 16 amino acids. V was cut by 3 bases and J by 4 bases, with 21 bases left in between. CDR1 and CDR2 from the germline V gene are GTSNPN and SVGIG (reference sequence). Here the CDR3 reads CAWRKKPGQSSTEAFF. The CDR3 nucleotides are TGTGCCTGGAGGAAGAAACCGGGACAATCTTCCACTGAAGCTTTCTTT.

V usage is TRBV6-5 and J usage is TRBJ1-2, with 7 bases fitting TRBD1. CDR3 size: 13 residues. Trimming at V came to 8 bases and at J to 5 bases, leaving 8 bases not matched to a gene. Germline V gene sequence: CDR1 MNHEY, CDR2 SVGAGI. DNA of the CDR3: TGTGCCAGCTCGGACAGGATGGGGTATGGCTACACCTTC. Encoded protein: CASSDRMGYGYTF.

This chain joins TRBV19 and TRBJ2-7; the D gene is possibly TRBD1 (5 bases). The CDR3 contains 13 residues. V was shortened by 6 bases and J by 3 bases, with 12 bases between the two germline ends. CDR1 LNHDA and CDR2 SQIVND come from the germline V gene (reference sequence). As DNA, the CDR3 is TGTGCCAGTAGCGCTGGGGCCAACTACGAGCAGTACTTC. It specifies CASSAGANYEQYF.

The CDR3 loop is CASSLLASGNTDTQYF. DNA of the CDR3: TGTGCCAGCAGCTTACTGGCTAGCGGCAACACAGATACGCAGTATTTT. V gene TRBV7-8 combines with J gene TRBJ2-3; 7 bases are a match to TRBD2. This CDR3 spans 16 amino acids. The ends lost 2 bases at V and 2 bases at J; junction bases unmatched: 7. Per germline, CDR1 SGHVS and CDR2 FQNEAQ.

CDR3 DNA: TGTGCCAGCAGCTTAAAAGGGGCAGGGGAGCAGTTCTTC. This translates into CASSLKGAGEQFF. The gene calls are TRBV7-3 and TRBJ2-1; TRBD1 might be the D (5 bases). Per germline, CDR1 SGHTA and CDR2 FQGTGA. The V end lost 1 base, the J end lost 10 bases, and 11 bases lay between the germline ends. The length of the CDR3 is 13 residues.

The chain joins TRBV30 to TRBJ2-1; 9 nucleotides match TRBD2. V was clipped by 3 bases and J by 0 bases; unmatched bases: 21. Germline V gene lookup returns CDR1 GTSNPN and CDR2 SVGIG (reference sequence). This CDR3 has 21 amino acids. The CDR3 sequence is CAWRGGRLAGPVRSSYNEQFF. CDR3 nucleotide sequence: TGTGCCTGGAGAGGGGGTCGGCTAGCGGGGCCGGTTAGGAGCTCCTACAATGAGCAGTTCTTC.

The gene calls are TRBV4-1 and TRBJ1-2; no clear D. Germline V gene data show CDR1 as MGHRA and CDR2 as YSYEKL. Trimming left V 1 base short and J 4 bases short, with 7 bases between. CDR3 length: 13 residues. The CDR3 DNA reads TGCGCCAGCAGCCAAGCAGAGCTCTATGGCTACACCTTC. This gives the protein CASSQAELYGYTF.